This TCR beta chain originates from a study of post-analysis software for immune sequencing data (dated by TCRdb to the mid-2010s). Looking at the study overall: The recorded disease courses included relapsing-remitting, secondary progressive and progressive-relapsing multiple sclerosis, and some patients had no subtype annotation. A subset of samples was prepared in parallel using single-end sample barcoding, then pooled and co-amplified after Illumina adapter ligation. The multiple sclerosis patient repertoires were compared with ten to eleven previously published healthy control repertoires from donors aged about 6 to 28 years. Study-wide findings and limitations: Direct clustering with F measure revealed strong co-clustering of samples prepared in the same batch, which led to a batch-effect correction. Patients showed significantly higher frequencies than controls for about 5 TRBV segments, among them TRBV5-6, TRBV5-1 and TRBV20-1. The multiple sclerosis patient group was slightly younger than the control group. Normalized Chao1 diversity was significantly lower in multiple sclerosis patients than controls, suggesting substantial peripheral T-cell clonal expansion.

Remarks on this clonotype: The antigen it binds to is not known. There are no base qualities to consult, and no much larger clone falls within one base.

Libraries came from PCR. Sequencing took place on an Illumina HiSeq 2500. Unique molecular identifiers were incorporated into TCR beta cDNA libraries to reduce PCR and sequencing biases. Per 1 to 10 million input T cells, around 500,000 cDNA molecules were obtained, such that each molecule approximated one T cell. Patient libraries were prepared and sequenced with the same protocol used for the earlier healthy control dataset. Samples belonging to the same batch were prepared together, multiplexed and sequenced on a shared HiSeq lane. The authors processed their data as follows. MIGEC was used to process the raw barcoded reads, and molecular identifier groups with only a single read were discarded before consensus assembly and CDR3 extraction. Clonotype tables were post-analysed with VDJtools, normalizing diversity by down-sampling all datasets to the smallest sample size. To correct batch-related cross-sample contamination, repertoire overlap clustering matched CDR3 amino acid sequences but not nucleotide sequences. The public reads were run again by TCRdb, first through fastp at Q25 and then through MiXCR, and only productive beta chains were kept. Rows are unified per CDR3 protein, each entry keeping the most common DNA and genes. TCRdb assigned the V and J calls; the authors' analysis was not used. The sample table lists about 760,000 distinct CDR3 sequences, less than 35% of them with a count of one. Approximately 0.55% of the sample lies in the top ten.

TCR beta repertoires were profiled from peripheral blood of roughly 13 young patients with multiple sclerosis to demonstrate the VDJtools post-analysis software. The multiple sclerosis patients were children and adolescents ranging in age from about 6 to 17 years. For CDR1 and CDR2, the germline V gene lists SGHTA and FQGNSA. The V end loses 4 bases and the J end loses 4 bases, and a stretch of 10 bases separates them. The CDR3 runs 13 amino acids, cysteine and phenylalanine included. CDR3 DNA is the only sequence kept; it has 39 bases, read in frame from the first base. The source of this sequence is a girl aged 10 to 17 with multiple sclerosis. In this chain, TRBV7-2 is recombined with TRBJ1-2; TRBD1 is a possible D gene, resting on 5 matching bases. The sequenced sample was blood. The DNA sequence reads TGTGCCAGCAGCTCGGGGGGGAGCTATGGCTACACCTTC. The encoded protein is CASSSGGSYGYTF.